The 24 T cell receptor beta chains below come from one sample, sequenced in a study of control samples from healthy donors and cancer patients. TCRdb's copy holds only in-frame clones and misses some; the assay was immunoSEQ multiplex PCR. The sample has some 100,000 clones; 88% are singletons. The sequenced sample was blood. These receptors were obtained from a man aged 25-40 years in good health.

The CDR3 loop is CSVDREGSYNEQFF. In DNA, the CDR3 is TGCAGCGTCGATCGGGAGGGCTCCTACAATGAGCAGTTCTTC. This chain links TRBV29-1 with TRBJ2-1; 8 nucleotides agree with TRBD2. The junction had 4 bases not matched to a gene; V was cut back by 6 bases and J by 0 bases. The CDR3 has 14 residues. Germline CDR1 SQVTM, CDR2 ANQGSEA.

Details on this clone: This same CDR3 is encoded by further DNA sequences in the sample. The chain employs TRBV27 and TRBJ1-5; TRBD1 matches at 7 bases. V shed 0 bases and J 5 bases; nucleotides not matched to a gene: 1. Germline V gives CDR1 MNHEY, CDR2 SMNVEV (reference sequence). The CDR3 runs to 14 residues. This CDR3 is CASSLSRGDQPQHF. DNA of the CDR3: TGTGCCAGCAGTTTATCCAGGGGGGATCAGCCCCAGCATTTT.

V and J are TRBV19 and TRBJ1-1; 8 nucleotides match TRBD1. The CDR3 length is 14 residues. With 6 bases clipped from V and 5 bases from J, the junction kept 8 bases outside the gene matches. The germline gives CDR1 LNHDA, CDR2 SQIVND (reference sequence). CDR3 loop: CASSTTGAGTEAFF. Here the CDR3 DNA reads TGTGCCAGTAGCACGACAGGGGCGGGAACTGAAGCTTTCTTT.

The chain carries TRBV5-6 and TRBJ1-3; D not resolved. The CDR3 has 11 amino acids. V lost 7 bases to trimming and J lost 4 bases, with 6 bases between them. CDR1 and CDR2 from the germline V gene are SGHDT and YYEEEE. The CDR3 here is CASSGGNTIYF. CDR3 bases: TGTGCCAGCTCCGGGGGAAACACCATATATTTT.

Here the CDR3 DNA reads TGTGCCACCTCATCAGGGGAAGTAGGATCCTATGGCTACACCTTC. Translated: CATSSGEVGSYGYTF. The chain recombines TRBV24-1 with TRBJ1-2, with D perhaps TRBD1 (6 bases). The CDR3 spans 15 residues. Trimming removed 9 bases at V and 4 bases at J, with 20 bases between. CDR1 KGHDR and CDR2 SFDVKD come from the germline V gene.

The chain joins TRBV12-3 or TRBV12-4 to TRBJ1-5; D unclear. V lost 0 bases, J lost 4 bases, and 4 bases lay in between. This CDR3 contains 13 residues. The CDR3 coding sequence is TGTGCCAGCAGTTTAGCGGGAAATCAGCCCCAGCATTTT. As protein: CASSLAGNQPQHF.

This chain uses TRBV5-6 with TRBJ2-3, with TRBD2 as a possible D gene (5 bases). Germline loops: CDR1 SGHDT, CDR2 YYEEEE. The CDR3 is 14 amino acids. The V end lost 7 bases, the J end lost 8 bases, and 20 bases lay between the germline ends. The CDR3 here is CASEVFGLRGTQYF. In DNA, the CDR3 is TGTGCCAGCGAAGTTTTTGGGCTCCGGGGTACGCAGTATTTT.

The chain uses TRBV19 and TRBJ1-2; D uncertain. CDR1 is LNHDA, CDR2 SQIVND, per germline (reference sequence). CDR3 length: 17 residues. Trimming removed 6 bases from V and 1 base from J, with 21 bases in between. CDR3 nucleotides: TGTGCCAGTAGGAATTCCCGGGGTGGACCCTTTAACTATGGCTACACCTTC. It codes for CASRNSRGGPFNYGYTF.

The CDR3 DNA follows: TGTGCCAGCAGTCCAAACGGACAGGGAAGCTATGGCTACACCTTC. It yields the protein CASSPNGQGSYGYTF. The rearrangement links TRBV6-5 to TRBJ1-2, with 8 bases fitting TRBD1. The CDR3 spans 15 residues. V shed 5 bases and J 4 bases; nucleotides not matched to a gene: 9. Germline values: CDR1 MNHEY, CDR2 SVGAGI.

The chain combines TRBV27 with TRBJ1-5, with 7 bases aligning to TRBD1. The germline V gene has CDR1 MNHEY and CDR2 SMNVEV (reference sequence). CDR3 length: 16 residues. J gave up 3 bases and V 5 bases, and 10 bases lay outside the gene matches. The CDR3 is CASSPGVRGANQPQHF. As DNA, the CDR3 is TGTGCCAGCAGTCCCGGGGTCAGGGGGGCCAATCAGCCCCAGCATTTT.

CDR3 sequence: CASSQAGTGNYGYTF. For the CDR3, the DNA is TGCGCCAGCAGCCAGGCCGGGACAGGAAACTATGGCTACACCTTC. This chain connects TRBV4-3 to TRBJ1-2; 8 bases are a match to TRBD1. With 3 bases clipped from V and 2 bases from J, the junction kept 5 bases outside the gene matches. CDR3 size: 15 residues. Germline lookup yields CDR1 LGHNA and CDR2 YSLEER.

CDR3 region: CSVEDGSYGYTF. CDR3 nucleotide sequence: TGCAGCGTTGAAGACGGCAGCTATGGCTACACCTTC. This chain joins TRBV29-1 and TRBJ1-2; D unclear. V lost 0 bases and J lost 4, with 6 bases in between. This CDR3 region has 12 residues. The V gene's germline CDR1 is SQVTM and CDR2 ANQGSEA. The full variable domain, in which reference TRBV29-1 and TRBJ1-2 provide the parts outside the CDR3, is SAVISQKPSRDICQRGTSLTIQCQVDSQVTMMFWYRQQPGQSLTLIATANQGSEATYESGFVIDKFPISRPNLTFSTLTVSNMSPEDSSIYLCSVEDGSYGYTFGSGTRLTVV.

The chain employs TRBV6-5 and TRBJ1-1, with unresolved D. V dropped 0 bases and J dropped 10 bases, with 12 bases sitting between them. Germline V gene lookup returns CDR1 MNHEY and CDR2 SVGAGI. The CDR3 is 13 residues long. CDR3 coding DNA: TGTGCCAGCAGTTACTCGTTTATGGTGGGAGCTTTCTTT. It codes for CASSYSFMVGAFF.

This chain joins TRBV19 and TRBJ1-2, with 9 bases identical to TRBD1. Germline values: CDR1 LNHDA, CDR2 SQIVND (reference sequence). The CDR3 is 17 amino acids. With V trimmed by 1 base and J by 0 bases, 6 bases remained unmatched. The CDR3 reads CASSIGWDRAANYGYTF. CDR3 in DNA: TGTGCCAGTAGTATAGGTTGGGACAGGGCCGCTAACTATGGCTACACCTTC.

V is TRBV7-6 and J is TRBJ2-5; a weak D match, TRBD1 (5 bases). V dropped 5 bases and J dropped 5 bases, with 27 bases sitting between them. CDR1 and CDR2 from the germline V gene are SGHVS and FNYEAQ. The CDR3 contains 18 residues. CDR3 protein: CASSLRRWGGRAWETQYF. CDR3 sequence (DNA): TGTGCCAGCAGCCTCCGTAGGTGGGGCGGACGAGCGTGGGAGACCCAGTACTTC.

In the case of this clone: A read error may produce the germline difference seen at one junction end. The genes are TRBV12-3 or TRBV12-4 and TRBJ1-2; unclear D gene. The CDR3 runs 12 residues. The CDR3 here is CASSLASYGYTF. The CDR3 DNA reads TGTGCCAGCAGTCTAGCTTCGTATGGCTACACCTTC.

V and J are TRBV9 and TRBJ2-1; D gene ambiguous. Germline lookup yields CDR1 SGDLS and CDR2 YYNGEE. The CDR3 loop spans 14 amino acids. Between the trimmed V and J ends, which lost 4 bases and 8 bases, there was a span of 16 bases. In DNA form, the CDR3 reads TGTGCCAGCAGCCTTAGACTCGGGCGCGATGAGCAGTTCTTC. It encodes CASSLRLGRDEQFF.

The chain carries TRBV11-2 and TRBJ1-2; 10 nucleotides align to TRBD1. V shed 5 bases and J 7 bases; nucleotides not matched to a gene: 4. Germline CDR1 reads SGHAT; CDR2 reads FQNNGV. The CDR3 is 13 amino acids. The CDR3 DNA is TGTGCCAGCAGCCGACAGGGGGCGGGTGGCTACACCTTC. Amino acid sequence: CASSRQGAGGYTF. The variable domain in full, completed from reference TRBV11-2 and TRBJ1-2, reads EAGVAQSPRYKIIEKRQSVAFWCNPISGHATLYWYQQILGQGPKLLIQFQNNGVVDDSQLPKDRFSAERLKGVDSTLKIQPAKLEDSAVYLCASSRQGAGGYTFGSGTRLTVV.

The chain couples TRBV7-3 to TRBJ2-2; D perhaps matches TRBD1 (6 bases). The CDR3 is made up of 15 amino acids. Trimming shortened V by 4 bases and J by 3 bases, and 12 bases separated the two germline ends. The germline gives CDR1 SGHTA, CDR2 FQGTGA. The CDR3 sequence: CASSSSGVDTGELFF. For the CDR3, the DNA is TGTGCCAGCAGCTCTTCAGGGGTGGACACCGGGGAGCTGTTTTTT.

J is TRBJ1-4 and V is TRBV19; maybe TRBD1 (5 bases). V lost 5 bases and J 11 bases, leaving 9 bases between the germline ends. Germline values: CDR1 LNHDA, CDR2 SQIVND (reference sequence). This CDR3 contains 11 residues. CDR3 amino acids: CASSWGLKLFF. The CDR3 coding sequence is TGTGCCAGTAGTTGGGGCCTGAAACTGTTTTTT.

The genes are TRBV12-3 or TRBV12-4 and TRBJ2-7; 7 bases agree with TRBD2. This CDR3 has 9 amino acids. The ends lost 11 bases at V and 6 bases at J; junction bases unmatched: 1. The CDR3 coding sequence is TGTGCCGGGGGGGGCGAGCAGTACTTC. It translates to CAGGGEQYF.

V usage is TRBV3-1 (or the pseudogene TRBV3-2) and J usage is TRBJ1-1; D unclear. CDR1 and CDR2 from the germline V gene are LGHDT and YNNKEL (reference sequence). This CDR3 comprises 13 residues. Between the trimmed V and J ends, which lost 3 bases and 5 bases, there was a span of 10 bases. The CDR3 is CASSQVGGTEAFF. CDR3 coding DNA: TGTGCCAGCAGCCAGGTAGGAGGGACTGAAGCTTTCTTT.

This chain joins TRBV12-3 or TRBV12-4 and TRBJ2-7, with D perhaps matching TRBD1 (6 bases). The CDR3 contains 13 residues. Trimming took 5 bases from V and 4 from J, leaving 12 bases between them. CDR3 DNA sequence: TGTGCCAGCAGTCCACAGGGATCGTACGAGCAGTACTTC. As protein: CASSPQGSYEQYF.

As DNA, the CDR3 is TGTGCCAGCAGCAGGTCCGGCAATTCACCCCTCCACTTT. Its protein product is CASSRSGNSPLHF. The rearrangement uses TRBV7-9 and TRBJ1-6; D is undetermined. Germline values: CDR1 SEHNR, CDR2 FQNEAQ (reference sequence). Trimming left V 5 bases short and J 7 bases short, with 9 bases between. The CDR3 covers 13 residues.